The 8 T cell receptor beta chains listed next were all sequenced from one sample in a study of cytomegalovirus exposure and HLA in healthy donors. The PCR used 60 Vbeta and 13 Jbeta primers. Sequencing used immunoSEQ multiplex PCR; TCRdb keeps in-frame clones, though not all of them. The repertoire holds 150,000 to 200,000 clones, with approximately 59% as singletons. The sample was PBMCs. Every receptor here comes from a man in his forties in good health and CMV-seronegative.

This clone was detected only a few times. Here the CDR3 reads CASSLGQYEQYF. As DNA, the CDR3 is TGCGCCAGCAGCTTGGGTCAGTACGAGCAGTACTTC. The rearrangement links TRBV5-1 to TRBJ2-7; D unclear. The germline CDR1 and CDR2 sequences are SGHRS and YFSETQ. The V and J ends lost 0 bases and 4 bases respectively, with 5 bases between them. The CDR3 is 12 amino acids.

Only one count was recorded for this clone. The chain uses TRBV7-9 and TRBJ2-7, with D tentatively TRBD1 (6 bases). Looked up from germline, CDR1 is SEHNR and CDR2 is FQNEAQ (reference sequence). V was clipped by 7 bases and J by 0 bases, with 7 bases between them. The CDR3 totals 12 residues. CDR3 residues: CASTDSSYEQYF. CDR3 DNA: TGTGCCAGCACGGACAGCTCCTACGAGCAGTACTTC.

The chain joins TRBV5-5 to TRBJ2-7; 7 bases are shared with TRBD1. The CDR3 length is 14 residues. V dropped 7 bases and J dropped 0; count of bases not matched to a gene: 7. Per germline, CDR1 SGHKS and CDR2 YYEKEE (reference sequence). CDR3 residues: CASSTGSDSYEQYF. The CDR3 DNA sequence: TGTGCCAGCTCGACAGGGTCCGACTCCTACGAGCAGTACTTC.

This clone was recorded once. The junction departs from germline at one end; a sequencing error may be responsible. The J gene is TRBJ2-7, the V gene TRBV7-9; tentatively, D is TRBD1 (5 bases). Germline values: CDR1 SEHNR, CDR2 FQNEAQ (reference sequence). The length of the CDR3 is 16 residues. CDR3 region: CSSSFPLSSGLYEQYF. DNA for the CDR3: TGTTCCAGCAGCTTCCCTCTTTCGTCAGGGCTATACGAGCAGTACTTC. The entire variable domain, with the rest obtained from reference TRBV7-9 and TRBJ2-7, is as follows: DTGVSQNPRHKITKRGQNVTFRCDPISEHNRLYWYRQTLGQGPEFLTYFQNEAQLEKSRLLSDRFSAERPKGSFSTLEIQRTEQGDSAMYLCSSSFPLSSGLYEQYFGPGTRLTVT.

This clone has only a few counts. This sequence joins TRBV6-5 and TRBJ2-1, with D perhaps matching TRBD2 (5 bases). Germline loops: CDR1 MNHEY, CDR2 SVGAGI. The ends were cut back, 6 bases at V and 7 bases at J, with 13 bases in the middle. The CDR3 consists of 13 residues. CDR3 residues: CASRSPGWNEQFF. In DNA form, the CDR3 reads TGTGCCAGCAGGTCACCGGGGTGGAATGAGCAGTTCTTC.

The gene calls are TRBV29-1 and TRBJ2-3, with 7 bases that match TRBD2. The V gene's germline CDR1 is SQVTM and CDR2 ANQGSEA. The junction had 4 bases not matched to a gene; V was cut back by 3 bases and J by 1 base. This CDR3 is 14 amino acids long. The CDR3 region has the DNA TGCAGCGTTGATCGGACTAGAGGCACAGATACGCAGTATTTT. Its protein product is CSVDRTRGTDTQYF.

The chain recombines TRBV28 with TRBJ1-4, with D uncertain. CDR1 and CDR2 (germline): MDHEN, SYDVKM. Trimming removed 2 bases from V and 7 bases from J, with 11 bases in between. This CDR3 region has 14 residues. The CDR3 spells CASSLPTNGEKLFF. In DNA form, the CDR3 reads TGTGCCAGCAGTTTACCCACGAACGGTGAAAAACTGTTTTTT.

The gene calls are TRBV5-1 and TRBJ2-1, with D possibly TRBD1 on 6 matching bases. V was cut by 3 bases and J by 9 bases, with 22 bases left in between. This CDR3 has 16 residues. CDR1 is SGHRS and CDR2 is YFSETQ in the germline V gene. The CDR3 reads CASSYGTPFRGIEQFF. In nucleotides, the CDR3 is TGCGCCAGCAGCTACGGGACACCGTTTAGGGGGATTGAGCAGTTCTTC.